The 3 T cell receptor beta chains given below trace back to one sample, sequenced in a study of CD8+CD57+ T cells in acquired aplastic anemia. For CDR3 and TCR beta VDJ profiling, genomic DNA was the template used. Each CDR3 protein is one row after TCRdb ran MiXCR on the reads. The sample has roughly 51,000 distinct CDR3 sequences, around 73% seen once. The source material was sorted CD4+, CD8+, or CD8+CD57+ T cells (not recorded which) from PBMCs. The receptors come from a human donor in good health, serving as a control.

J is TRBJ2-7 and V is TRBV2; 10 nucleotides line up with TRBD2. V trimming: 6 bases; J trimming: 1 base; junction bases outside the gene matches: 6. Germline V CDR1 and CDR2: SNHLY, FYNNEI. The CDR3 is 15 residues long. The CDR3 nucleotides read TGTGCCAGCAGCTCGAGCGGGGGGGCATCCTACGAGCAGTACTTC. Translated: CASSSSGGASYEQYF.

This clonotype has more than one count but fewer than ten. This rearrangement joins TRBV19 to TRBJ2-7, with D unresolved. CDR3 length: 13 residues. Deletions cut 3 bases from V and 4 bases from J, with 10 bases between. Germline CDR1 LNHDA, CDR2 SQIVND (reference sequence). CDR3 DNA: TGTGCCAGTAGTATTTCCGCGTCTTACGAGCAGTACTTC. It is translated as CASSISASYEQYF.

The genes are TRBV2 and TRBJ1-5, with D hard to call. The V gene's germline CDR1 is SNHLY and CDR2 FYNNEI. The CDR3 is made up of 12 amino acids. Trimming pared 3 bases from V and 5 bases from J, leaving 5 bases between. The chain's CDR3 is CASSEGYQPQHF. DNA for the CDR3: TGTGCCAGCAGTGAGGGATATCAGCCCCAGCATTTT.